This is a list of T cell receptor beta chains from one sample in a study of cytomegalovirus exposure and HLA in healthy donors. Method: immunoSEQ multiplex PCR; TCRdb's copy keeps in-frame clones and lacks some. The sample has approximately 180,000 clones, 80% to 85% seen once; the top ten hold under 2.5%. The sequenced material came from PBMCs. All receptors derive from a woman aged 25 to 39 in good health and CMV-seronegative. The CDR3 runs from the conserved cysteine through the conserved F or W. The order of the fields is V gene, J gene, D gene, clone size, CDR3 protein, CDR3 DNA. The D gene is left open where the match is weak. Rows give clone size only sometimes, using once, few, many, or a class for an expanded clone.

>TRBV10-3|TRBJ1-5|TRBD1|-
CASGTGNNQPQHF
TGTGCCTCCGGGACAGGGAATAATCAGCCCCAGCATTTT
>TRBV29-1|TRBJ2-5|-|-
CSVEEGRTRGYETQYF
TGCAGCGTTGAAGAGGGTAGGACTAGGGGGTATGAGACCCAGTACTTC
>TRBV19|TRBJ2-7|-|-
CASATGSRPESF
TGTGCCAGTGCAACAGGGAGTAGACCGGAGTCGTTC
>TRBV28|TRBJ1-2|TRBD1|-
CASRPPDRGEGYTF
TGTGCCAGCAGACCTCCGGACAGGGGAGAGGGCTACACCTTC
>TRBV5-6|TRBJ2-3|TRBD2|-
CASSLSGISTDTQYF
TGTGCCAGCAGCCTTAGCGGGATAAGCACAGATACGCAGTATTTT
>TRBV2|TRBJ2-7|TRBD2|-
CASSEAGSFFGLGTTNSYEQYF
TGTGCCAGCAGTGAAGCGGGCTCGTTTTTCGGTCTAGGGACTACGAATTCCTACGAGCAGTACTTC
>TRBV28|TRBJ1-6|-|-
CASRSLYSPLHF
TGTGCCAGCAGGTCCCTCTATTCACCCCTCCACTTT
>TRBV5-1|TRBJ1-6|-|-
CASSFDGNSPLHF
TGCGCCAGCAGCTTCGACGGGAATTCACCCCTCCACTTT
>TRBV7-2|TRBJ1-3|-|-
CASSLVSGITSGNTIYF
TGTGCCAGCAGCTTAGTGTCTGGCATTACCTCTGGAAACACCATATATTTT
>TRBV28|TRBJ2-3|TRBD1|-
CASSLDRGRLTQYF
TGTGCCAGCAGCCTCGACAGGGGGAGGCTCACGCAGTATTTT
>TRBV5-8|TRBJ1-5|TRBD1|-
CASSLASGTDSNQPQHF
TGTGCCAGCAGCTTGGCCTCTGGGACAGATAGCAATCAGCCCCAGCATTTT
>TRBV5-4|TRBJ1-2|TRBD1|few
CASSQQGIVGYTF
TGCGCCAGCAGCCAACAGGGGATCGTTGGCTACACCTTC
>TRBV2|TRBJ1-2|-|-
CASSETGGAYGYTF
TGTGCCAGCAGTGAAACGGGAGGGGCCTATGGCTACACCTTC
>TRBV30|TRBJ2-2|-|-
CAWSVVRTSGFTGELFF
TGTGCCTGGAGTGTGGTCCGAACTAGTGGGTTCACCGGGGAGCTGTTTTTT
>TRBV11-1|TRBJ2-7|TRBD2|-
CASSLGGAAGGHQQYF
TGTGCCAGCAGCTTAGGGGGCGCGGCGGGAGGGCATCAGCAGTACTTC
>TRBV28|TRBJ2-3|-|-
CASEARPDTQYF
TGTGCCAGCGAGGCACGGCCAGATACGCAGTATTTT
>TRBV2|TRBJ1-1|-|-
CASSEADLRVDTEAFF
TGTGCCAGCAGTGAAGCGGATTTGAGGGTAGATACTGAAGCTTTCTTT
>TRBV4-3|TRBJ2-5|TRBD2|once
CASSQRGQETQYF
TGCGCCAGCAGCCAGCGGGGGCAAGAGACCCAGTACTTC
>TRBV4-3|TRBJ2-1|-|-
CASRVGASSYNEQFF
TGCGCCAGCAGAGTTGGCGCTAGCTCCTACAATGAGCAGTTCTTC
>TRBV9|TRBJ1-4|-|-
CASGRGATNEKLFF
TGTGCCAGCGGGAGGGGTGCAACTAATGAAAAACTGTTTTTT
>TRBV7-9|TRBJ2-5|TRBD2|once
CASNDGLAGSEETQYF
TGTGCCAGCAACGACGGACTAGCGGGAAGTGAAGAGACCCAGTACTTC
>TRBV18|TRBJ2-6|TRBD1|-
CASSLSGQGRPGANVLTF
TGTGCCAGCTCACTTTCCGGACAGGGGAGGCCTGGGGCCAACGTCCTGACTTTC
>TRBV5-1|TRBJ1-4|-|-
CASSLGSVRTVPNEKLFF
TGCGCCAGCAGCTTGGGGTCGGTAAGGACAGTCCCTAATGAAAAACTGTTTTTT
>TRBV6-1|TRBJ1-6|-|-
CASSEIPREGDSPLHF
TGTGCCAGCAGTGAGATCCCTCGCGAGGGGGACTCACCCCTCCACTTT
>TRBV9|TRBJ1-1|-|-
CASSSKSGNTEAFF
TGTGCCAGCAGCTCGAAGAGCGGGAACACTGAAGCTTTCTTT
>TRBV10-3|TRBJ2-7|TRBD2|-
CAISGRGGDEQYF
TGTGCCATCAGTGGGAGGGGAGGGGACGAGCAGTACTTC
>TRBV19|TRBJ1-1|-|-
CASRRGGHTEAFF
TGTGCCAGTAGAAGAGGAGGTCACACTGAAGCTTTCTTT
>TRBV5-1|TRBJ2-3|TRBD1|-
CASSRDRGDTQYF
TGCGCCAGCAGCCGGGACAGGGGAGATACGCAGTATTTT
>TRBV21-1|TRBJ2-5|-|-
CASSKGGTGQTFQETQYF
TGTGCCAGCAGCAAAGGGGGGACAGGACAAACCTTCCAAGAGACCCAGTACTTC
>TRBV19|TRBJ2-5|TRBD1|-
CATGDRGKQETQYF
TGTGCCACCGGGGACAGGGGCAAACAAGAGACCCAGTACTTC
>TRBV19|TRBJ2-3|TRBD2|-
CASRTSGTTTDTQYF
TGTGCCAGTAGGACGTCCGGGACTACCACAGATACGCAGTATTTT
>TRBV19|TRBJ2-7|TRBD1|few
CASSIGTGTYEQYF
TGTGCCAGTAGTATTGGGACAGGGACCTACGAGCAGTACTTC
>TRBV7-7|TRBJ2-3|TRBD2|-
CASSPVVSGGPGDTQYF
TGTGCCAGCAGTCCAGTGGTGTCGGGGGGGCCAGGGGATACGCAGTATTTT
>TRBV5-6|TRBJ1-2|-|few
CASSLFGSSLF
TGTGCCAGCAGCTTGTTCGGGAGCTCCCTCTTC
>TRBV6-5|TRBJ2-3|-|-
CASSSTASTDTQYF
TGTGCCAGCAGTTCCACAGCAAGCACAGATACGCAGTATTTT
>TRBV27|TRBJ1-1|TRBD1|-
CASSTLGQEAFF
TGTGCCAGCAGTACGCTGGGACAGGAAGCTTTCTTT
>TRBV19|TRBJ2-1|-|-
CASSVAGGEQFF
TGTGCCAGTAGTGTGGCTGGCGGTGAGCAGTTCTTC
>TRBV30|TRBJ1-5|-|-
CAWSVQGNQPQHF
TGTGCCTGGAGTGTCCAGGGTAATCAGCCCCAGCATTTT
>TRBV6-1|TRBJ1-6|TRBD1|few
CASRGQGFLALHF
TGTGCCAGCAGGGGACAGGGGTTTCTCGCCCTCCACTTT
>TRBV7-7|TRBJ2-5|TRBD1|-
CASSFGTGGETQYF
TGTGCCAGCAGCTTTGGGACAGGGGGAGAGACCCAGTACTTC
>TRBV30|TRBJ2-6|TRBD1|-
CAWDRGSSGANVLTF
TGTGCCTGGGACAGGGGGTCCTCTGGGGCCAACGTCCTGACTTTC
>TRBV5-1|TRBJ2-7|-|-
CDSNLAYGQSDEQYF
TGCGACAGCAACTTGGCATACGGACAAAGCGACGAGCAGTACTTC
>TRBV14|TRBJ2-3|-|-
CASSYGSPSTDTQYF
TGTGCCAGCAGCTACGGGTCCCCTAGCACAGATACGCAGTATTTT
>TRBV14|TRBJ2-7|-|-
CASSRSSGASYEQYF
TGTGCCAGCAGCCGAAGTTCGGGAGCGAGTTACGAGCAGTACTTC